Each of the 28 T cell receptor beta chains below was sequenced from the same sample in a study of cytotoxic CD8 clonotypes in ibrutinib-treated CLL. Sequenced by immunoSEQ multiplex PCR; TCRdb stores in-frame clones only, minus some. Of 12,000 to 15,000 clones in the sample, approximately 52% were seen once. This material consisted of PBMCs, taken at a roughly 22-month disease-progression time point, from a patient treated with ibrutinib. These receptors all stem from a human donor with chronic lymphocytic leukemia.

This clone was seen a handful of times. This rearrangement joins TRBV6-1 to TRBJ1-6; the match to TRBD1 covers 9 bases. Germline V gene lookup returns CDR1 MNHNS and CDR2 SASEGT. With 7 bases clipped from V and 11 bases from J, the junction kept 6 bases outside the gene matches. This CDR3 region has 13 residues. The CDR3 sequence is CASNTGGRAPLHF. Written as DNA, the CDR3 is TGTGCCAGCAATACAGGGGGCAGGGCACCCCTCCACTTT.

The chain couples TRBV10-3 to TRBJ1-1; D is ambiguous. V was cut by 6 bases and J by 1 base, with 12 bases left in between. The germline CDR1 and CDR2 sequences are ENHRY and SYGVKD. CDR3 length: 14 amino acids. The CDR3 is CAIRDAGGNTEAFF. CDR3 DNA: TGTGCCATCAGGGATGCGGGCGGGAACACTGAAGCTTTCTTT.

The V and J genes are TRBV29-1 and TRBJ2-7; TRBD2 matches at 9 bases. The CDR3 has 14 amino acids. The trim removed 4 bases at V and 2 bases at J, leaving 6 bases unmatched. Germline V gene lookup returns CDR1 SQVTM and CDR2 ANQGSEA. CDR3 sequence: CSVVMASGAYEQYF. Written as DNA, the CDR3 is TGCAGCGTTGTTATGGCTAGCGGGGCCTACGAGCAGTACTTC.

On this clone: The sample carries other DNA sequences with the same CDR3. The genes are TRBV2 and TRBJ2-7, with 8 bases matching TRBD1. From germline, CDR1 is SNHLY and CDR2 FYNNEI. The CDR3 contains 15 residues. V lost 7 bases to trimming and J lost 0 bases; unmatched junction nucleotides: 8. The CDR3 DNA reads TGTGCCAGCACCAAAGACAGGGGACGCTCCTACGAGCAGTACTTC. It encodes CASTKDRGRSYEQYF. The variable domain in full, completed from reference TRBV2 and TRBJ2-7, reads EPEVTQTPSHQVTQMGQEVILRCVPISNHLYFYWYRQILGQKVEFLVSFYNNEISEKSEIFDDQFSVERPDGSNFTLKIRSTKLEDSAMYFCASTKDRGRSYEQYFGPGTRLTVT.

The CDR3 sequence: CASSARQDKTEAFF. Here the CDR3 DNA reads TGCGCCAGCAGCGCCCGACAGGATAAGACTGAAGCTTTCTTT. The chain joins TRBV5-1 to TRBJ1-1; D may be TRBD1 (6 bases). The CDR3 runs 14 residues. Per germline, CDR1 SGHRS and CDR2 YFSETQ. V was pared by 4 bases and J by 5 bases, with 15 bases between. Combining the CDR3 with reference TRBV5-1 and TRBJ1-1 gives the whole variable domain KAGVTQTPRYLIKTRGQQVTLSCSPISGHRSVSWYQQTPGQGLQFLFEYFSETQRNKGNFPGRFSGRQFSNSRSEMNVSTLELGDSALYLCASSARQDKTEAFFGQGTRLTVV.

The rearrangement links TRBV29-1 to TRBJ1-1; D unclear. CDR1 and CDR2 (germline): SQVTM, ANQGSEA. There are 12 residues in the CDR3. Trimming pared 1 base from V and 1 base from J, leaving 4 bases between. The CDR3 DNA reads TGCAGCGTTGAAGGAGGGAACACTGAAGCTTTCTTT. Its protein is CSVEGGNTEAFF.

The CDR3 is CASSQVAGSSTDTQYF. DNA of the CDR3: TGCGCCAGCAGCCAGGTAGCGGGGTCTAGCACAGATACGCAGTATTTT. The gene calls are TRBV4-1 and TRBJ2-3; TRBD2 matches 8 bases. CDR1 and CDR2 (germline): MGHRA, YSYEKL. This CDR3 spans 16 amino acids. Germline trimming cut 3 bases from V and 0 bases from J; bases unmatched to any gene: 5.

The J gene is TRBJ2-1, the V gene TRBV7-9; D may correspond to TRBD1 or TRBD2 (5 bases each). Germline V gene lookup returns CDR1 SEHNR and CDR2 FQNEAQ (reference sequence). With 2 bases removed from V and 6 bases from J, the gap between germline ends came to 14 bases. The length of the CDR3 is 15 residues. The CDR3 DNA follows: TGTGCCAGCAGCTTATCGCTGGGGGAAGTCAATGAGCAGTTCTTC. It encodes CASSLSLGEVNEQFF. Complete variable domain (other parts from reference TRBV7-9 and TRBJ2-1): DTGVSQNPRHKITKRGQNVTFRCDPISEHNRLYWYRQTLGQGPEFLTYFQNEAQLEKSRLLSDRFSAERPKGSFSTLEIQRTEQGDSAMYLCASSLSLGEVNEQFFGPGTRLTVL.

This chain connects TRBV9 to TRBJ2-3; D is unresolved. The CDR3 runs to 13 residues. Trimming took 6 bases from V and 0 from J, leaving 8 bases between them. Germline V gene lookup returns CDR1 SGDLS and CDR2 YYNGEE. The CDR3 loop is CASTGPSTDTQYF. The DNA of the CDR3 is TGTGCCAGCACCGGCCCGAGCACAGATACGCAGTATTTT.

In DNA form, the CDR3 reads TGTGCCAGCAGTTCGGGGGAGTTTCGCCAAGAGACCCAGTACTTC. Translation: CASSSGEFRQETQYF. The chain joins TRBV27 to TRBJ2-5; tentative D call: TRBD2 (6 bases). The CDR3 totals 15 residues. V was shortened by 4 bases and J by 1 base, with 13 bases between the two germline ends. Looked up from germline, CDR1 is MNHEY and CDR2 is SMNVEV (reference sequence).

V and J are TRBV2 and TRBJ2-5; TRBD2 agrees at 8 bases. The CDR3 is 14 residues long. V lost 9 bases and J lost 0; bases outside the gene matches: 6. The V gene's germline CDR1 is SNHLY and CDR2 FYNNEI. The CDR3 DNA reads TGTGCCAGGGAAACTAGCGGAAACCAAGAGACCCAGTACTTC. Translation gives CARETSGNQETQYF.

The genes are TRBV5-6 and TRBJ1-5, with 11 bases that match TRBD1. V dropped 4 bases and J dropped 7; count of bases not matched to a gene: 7. This CDR3 spans 15 amino acids. Germline CDR1 reads SGHDT; CDR2 reads YYEEEE. This CDR3 is CASSLSGTGGQPQHF. The CDR3 DNA follows: TGTGCCAGCAGCCTCTCCGGGACAGGGGGACAGCCCCAGCATTTT.

The table lists this clone with a few counts. This chain connects TRBV27 to TRBJ1-2; TRBD1 matches at 9 bases. Losses at the gene ends were 5 bases for V and 6 bases for J; bases not matched to a gene: 4. Germline assignment: CDR1 MNHEY and CDR2 SMNVEV (reference sequence). The CDR3 length is 13 residues. As DNA, the CDR3 is TGTGCCAGCAGTCAACAGGGGGCGAATGGCTACACCTTC. Translation gives CASSQQGANGYTF.

This clone showed up just a few times. J is TRBJ2-5 and V is TRBV7-8, with 9 nucleotides matching TRBD1. The germline gives CDR1 SGHVS, CDR2 FQNEAQ. J was trimmed by 5 bases and V by 3 bases; bases with no gene match: 10. CDR3 length: 16 residues. The CDR3, as DNA: TGTGCCAGCAGCTTTGGAACAGGGGGCTCAGGGGAGACCCAGTACTTC. Residues: CASSFGTGGSGETQYF.

The chain joins TRBV5-4 to TRBJ1-2; D may be TRBD1 (5 bases). CDR1 is SGHNT and CDR2 is YYREEE in the germline V gene (reference sequence). Trimming took off 4 bases at V and 6 bases at J, with 13 bases between the two ends. This CDR3 contains 13 residues. The CDR3 loop is CASSTRVSDGYTF. CDR3 nucleotides: TGTGCCAGCAGCACCAGGGTATCTGATGGCTACACCTTC.

Comments on this clone: In the same sample, other DNA sequences code for this CDR3. The V and J genes are TRBV29-1 and TRBJ2-3, with 10 bases identical to TRBD2. The CDR3 extends over 13 amino acids. Germline loops: CDR1 SQVTM, CDR2 ANQGSEA. The V and J ends lost 5 bases and 1 base, in that order; junction bases with no gene match: 0. The CDR3 nucleotides read TGCAGCGTTAGCGGGGGGGGCACAGATACGCAGTATTTT. Protein product: CSVSGGGTDTQYF.

On this clone itself: The same CDR3 is also encoded by other DNA sequences in this sample. The rearrangement joins TRBV9 to TRBJ1-4; D is unresolved. The CDR3 has 15 amino acids. The germline V and J ends were trimmed by 0 bases and 7 bases, with 13 bases remaining between them. CDR1 and CDR2 (germline): SGDLS, YYNGEE. The DNA of the CDR3 is TGTGCCAGCAGCGTAGTTCCGGGGTTGGGTGAAAAACTGTTTTTT. This sequence encodes CASSVVPGLGEKLFF. Supplemented by reference TRBV9 and TRBJ1-4, the full variable domain reads DSGVTQTPKHLITATGQRVTLRCSPRSGDLSVYWYQQSLDQGLQFLIQYYNGEERAKGNILERFSAQQFPDLHSELNLSSLELGDSALYFCASSVVPGLGEKLFFGSGTQLSVL.

This clone has more than one count but fewer than ten. This chain links TRBV11-2 with TRBJ2-1, with 11 bases identical to TRBD2. Per the germline V gene, CDR1 is SGHAT and CDR2 is FQNNGV. Losses at the gene ends were 0 bases for V and 10 bases for J; bases not matched to a gene: 5. The CDR3 extends over 15 amino acids. The CDR3 DNA sequence: TGTGCCAGCAGCTTAGATAGCGGGGGGGGAGCAGAGCAGTTCTTC. Its translation is CASSLDSGGGAEQFF.

The V and J genes are TRBV6-5 and TRBJ2-1, with 10 positions matching TRBD1. Germline V lookup: CDR1 MNHEY, CDR2 SVGAGI. This CDR3 is built from 13 residues. Trimming removed 6 bases from V and 9 bases from J; junction bases left unmatched: 5. The CDR3: CASSRDRGFEQFF. The CDR3 DNA reads as TGTGCCAGCAGCCGGGACAGGGGATTTGAGCAGTTCTTC.

This chain joins TRBV29-1 and TRBJ2-7; 10 nucleotides match TRBD1. From germline, CDR1 is SQVTM and CDR2 ANQGSEA. J was trimmed by 5 bases and V by 6 bases; bases with no gene match: 10. This CDR3 spans 14 amino acids. CDR3 in amino acids: CSVKLRDRGHEQYF. The CDR3 DNA follows: TGCAGCGTCAAGCTACGGGACAGGGGTCACGAGCAGTACTTC.

V usage is TRBV11-1 and J usage is TRBJ2-3; possible D gene TRBD1, 5 bases. The V and J ends lost 3 bases and 6 bases respectively, with 13 bases between them. The germline V gene encodes CDR1 SGHAT and CDR2 FQDESV (reference sequence). The CDR3 sequence is 14 residues long. CDR3 in DNA: TGTGCCAGCAGCTTGCAGGGTCTACTTGATACGCAGTATTTT. It is translated as CASSLQGLLDTQYF.

The CDR3 nucleotides are TGCGCCAGCAGCCCCTCGACAGGAGTCTATGGCTACACCTTC. Protein sequence: CASSPSTGVYGYTF. The gene calls are TRBV4-1 and TRBJ1-2; possibly TRBD1 for D (6 bases). Germline V gene lookup returns CDR1 MGHRA and CDR2 YSYEKL. V was clipped by 4 bases and J by 4 bases, with 13 bases between them. The CDR3 totals 14 residues.

The chain couples TRBV6-5 to TRBJ1-1, with D tentatively TRBD1 (5 bases). The CDR3 totals 15 residues. The germline gives CDR1 MNHEY, CDR2 SVGAGI. The V gene lost 1 base and the J gene lost 4 bases, with 13 bases spanning the gap. CDR3 sequence: CASSYWRGGVTEAFF. The CDR3 DNA follows: TGTGCCAGCAGTTACTGGCGCGGGGGAGTCACTGAAGCTTTCTTT.

Remarks on this clone: Other DNA sequences within the sample encode an identical CDR3. The chain combines TRBV27 with TRBJ1-5; no definite D call. With 6 bases removed from V and 0 bases from J, the gap between germline ends came to 3 bases. Germline V CDR1 and CDR2: MNHEY, SMNVEV (reference sequence). The CDR3 has 12 residues. The DNA of the CDR3 is TGTGCCAGCAGGGCTAGCAATCAGCCCCAGCATTTT. Translating gives CASRASNQPQHF.

This chain joins TRBV9 and TRBJ2-2; 9 nucleotides align to TRBD2. V lost 4 bases and J lost 2; bases outside the gene matches: 6. There are 16 residues in the CDR3. The germline CDR1 and CDR2 sequences are SGDLS and YYNGEE. The CDR3 DNA sequence: TGTGCCAGCAGCCCAGGAGGGACTAGCAACACCGGGGAGCTGTTTTTT. This codes for CASSPGGTSNTGELFF. Drawing the rest from reference TRBV9 and TRBJ2-2, the complete variable domain is DSGVTQTPKHLITATGQRVTLRCSPRSGDLSVYWYQQSLDQGLQFLIQYYNGEERAKGNILERFSAQQFPDLHSELNLSSLELGDSALYFCASSPGGTSNTGELFFGEGSRLTVL.

This rearrangement joins TRBV7-9 to TRBJ2-7, with 7 bases that match TRBD1. Losses at the gene ends were 4 bases for V and 3 bases for J; bases not matched to a gene: 6. In germline, CDR1 is SEHNR, CDR2 FQNEAQ (reference sequence). The CDR3 is made up of 14 amino acids. The chain's CDR3 is CASSSPTGLYEQYF. In DNA form, the CDR3 reads TGTGCCAGCAGCTCCCCGACAGGGCTCTACGAGCAGTACTTC.

The chain carries TRBV5-1 and TRBJ2-7, with a weak D call TRBD1 (6 bases). CDR3 length equals 14 residues. The V end was cut by 2 bases, the J end by 2 bases, with 11 bases between. Per germline, CDR1 SGHRS and CDR2 YFSETQ. The CDR3 DNA sequence: TGCGCCAGCAGCTTCTCAGGGGTCCCCTACGAGCAGTACTTC. Translated: CASSFSGVPYEQYF.

The rearrangement links TRBV15 to TRBJ1-2; D gene ambiguous. The CDR3 spans 16 residues. Germline lookup yields CDR1 LNHNV and CDR2 YYDKDF (reference sequence). V was pared by 1 base and J by 7 bases, with 19 bases between. In DNA form, the CDR3 reads TGTGCCACCAGCAGAGGGGTACGGGCCGCTTTGGGTGGCTACACCTTC. Translated, it gives CATSRGVRAALGGYTF.